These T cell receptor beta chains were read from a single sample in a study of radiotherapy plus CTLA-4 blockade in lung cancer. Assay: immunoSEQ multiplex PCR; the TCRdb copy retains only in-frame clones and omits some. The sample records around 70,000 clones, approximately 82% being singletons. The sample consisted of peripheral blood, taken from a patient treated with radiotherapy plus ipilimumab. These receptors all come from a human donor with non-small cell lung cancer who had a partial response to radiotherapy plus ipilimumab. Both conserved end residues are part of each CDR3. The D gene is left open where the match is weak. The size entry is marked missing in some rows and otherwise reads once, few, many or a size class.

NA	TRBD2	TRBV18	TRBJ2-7	CASSPIGRTDEQYF	TGTGCCAGCTCACCAATCGGGAGGACCGACGAGCAGTACTTC
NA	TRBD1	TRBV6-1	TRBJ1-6	CASSEANRGSPLHF	TGTGCCAGCAGTGAAGCGAACAGGGGTTCACCCCTCCACTTT
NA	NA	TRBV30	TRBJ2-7	CAWSPNRYEQYF	TGTGCCTGGAGCCCCAATCGGTACGAGCAGTACTTC
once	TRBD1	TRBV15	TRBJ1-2	CATSSRLDRGDGYTF	TGTGCCACCAGCAGTAGACTGGACAGGGGCGATGGCTACACCTTC
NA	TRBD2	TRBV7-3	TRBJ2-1	CASSLGQTSKQFF	TGTGCCAGCAGCTTAGGGCAGACTAGCAAGCAGTTCTTC
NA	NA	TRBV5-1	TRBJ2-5	CASSLDGKETQYF	TGCGCCAGCAGCTTAGACGGGAAAGAGACCCAGTACTTC
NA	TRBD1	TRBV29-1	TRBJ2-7	CSVGEADRGYYEQYF	TGCAGCGTGGGTGAAGCCGACAGGGGGTACTACGAGCAGTACTTC
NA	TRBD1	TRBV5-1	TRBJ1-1	CASSLGGTGATEAFF	TGCGCCAGCAGCTTGGGGGGGACAGGGGCTACTGAAGCTTTCTTT
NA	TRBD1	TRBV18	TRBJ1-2	CASSPPGQGDSRTF	TGTGCCAGCTCACCGCCGGGACAGGGAGATTCGAGGACCTTC
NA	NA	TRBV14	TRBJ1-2	CASSQVNYGYTF	TGTGCCAGCAGCCAAGTAAACTATGGCTACACCTTC
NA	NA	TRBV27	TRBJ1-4	CASSSRWQGSGKLFF	TGTGCCAGCAGTTCCCGGTGGCAGGGTAGTGGAAAACTGTTTTTT
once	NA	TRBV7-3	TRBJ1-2	CASSLGPRRGYTF	TGTGCCAGCAGCTTAGGTCCTCGCAGGGGCTACACCTTC
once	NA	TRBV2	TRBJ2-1	CASIASQNHNEQFF	TGTGCCAGCATCGCGTCCCAAAATCACAATGAGCAGTTCTTC
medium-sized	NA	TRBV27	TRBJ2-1	CAASGQGGYNEQFF	TGTGCCGCGTCGGGTCAGGGCGGCTACAATGAGCAGTTCTTC
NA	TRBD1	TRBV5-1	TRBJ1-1	CASSFGSRGPNTEAFF	TGCGCCAGCAGCTTTGGTTCCAGGGGGCCGAACACTGAAGCTTTCTTT
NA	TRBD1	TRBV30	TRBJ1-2	CAWSFRGNYGYTF	TGTGCCTGGAGCTTCAGGGGGAACTATGGCTACACCTTC
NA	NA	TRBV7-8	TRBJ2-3	CASRAGFADTQYF	TGTGCCAGTAGGGCGGGATTCGCAGATACGCAGTATTTT
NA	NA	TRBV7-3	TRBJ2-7	CASSQGPSPGEQYF	TGTGCCAGCAGCCAGGGGCCGTCTCCTGGCGAGCAGTACTTC
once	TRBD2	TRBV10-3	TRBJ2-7	CAISESGLAGAVQYF	TGTGCCATCAGTGAGTCGGGACTAGCGGGAGCGGTGCAGTACTTC
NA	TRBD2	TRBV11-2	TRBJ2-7	CASSPLAGGVYEQYF	TGTGCCAGCAGCCCCTTAGCGGGAGGGGTCTACGAGCAGTACTTC
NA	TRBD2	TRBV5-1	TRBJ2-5	CASRNQAGVETQYF	TGCGCCAGCCGCAACCAAGCGGGAGTGGAGACCCAGTACTTC
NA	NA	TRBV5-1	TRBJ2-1	CASSSLGGTSYNEQFF	TGCGCCAGCAGCTCCCTTGGCGGGACCTCCTACAATGAGCAGTTCTTC
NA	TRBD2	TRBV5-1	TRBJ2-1	CASSGGGLGDNEQFF	TGCGCCAGCAGCGGGGGGGGACTAGGGGACAATGAGCAGTTCTTC
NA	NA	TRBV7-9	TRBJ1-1	CASSYRTAEAFF	TGTGCCAGCAGCTACAGGACGGCAGAAGCTTTCTTT
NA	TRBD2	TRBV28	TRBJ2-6	CASTWEGSGANVLTF	TGTGCCAGCACCTGGGAGGGGTCCGGGGCCAACGTCCTGACTTTC
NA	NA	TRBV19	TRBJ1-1	CASSIGDWVRAEAFF	TGTGCCAGTAGTATAGGGGACTGGGTAAGGGCTGAAGCTTTCTTT
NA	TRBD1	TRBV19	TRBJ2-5	CASSGGTGAQETQYF	TGTGCCAGTAGCGGAGGGACAGGGGCCCAAGAGACCCAGTACTTC
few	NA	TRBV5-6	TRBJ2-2	CASNPRLNTGELFF	TGTGCCAGCAACCCCAGACTAAACACCGGGGAGCTGTTTTTT
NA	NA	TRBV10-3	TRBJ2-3	CAISDPPEDTQYF	TGTGCCATCAGTGACCCCCCCGAGGATACGCAGTATTTT
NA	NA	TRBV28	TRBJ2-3	CASSSGDTQYF	TGTGCCAGCAGCTCAGGAGATACGCAGTATTTT
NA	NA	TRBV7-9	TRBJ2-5	CASSRTSQGLEETQYF	TGTGCCAGCAGCCGTACATCACAGGGTTTGGAGGAGACCCAGTACTTC
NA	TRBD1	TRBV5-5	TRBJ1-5	CASSWGTGIGNQPQHF	TGTGCCAGCAGCTGGGGGACAGGGATCGGCAATCAGCCCCAGCATTTT
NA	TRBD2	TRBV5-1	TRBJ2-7	CASSPSRAGVYEQYF	TGCGCCAGCAGCCCATCCCGAGCGGGAGTTTACGAGCAGTACTTC
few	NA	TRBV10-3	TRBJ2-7	CAIAFRGEEQYF	TGTGCCATCGCTTTCAGGGGGGAAGAGCAGTACTTC
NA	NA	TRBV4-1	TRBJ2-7	CASSRQETPYEQYF	TGCGCCAGCAGTCGACAGGAGACCCCCTACGAGCAGTACTTC
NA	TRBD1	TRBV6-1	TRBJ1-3	CASSPTGTGNTIYF	TGTGCCAGCAGCCCGACAGGGACTGGAAACACCATATATTTT
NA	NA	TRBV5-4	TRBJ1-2	CASSLKDFYGYTF	TGTGCCAGCAGCTTGAAGGACTTCTATGGCTACACCTTC
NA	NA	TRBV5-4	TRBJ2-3	CASSLAKSGDTQYF	TGTGCCAGCAGCTTGGCCAAGTCCGGAGATACGCAGTATTTT
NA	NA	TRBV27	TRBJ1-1	CASSLYVWSTEAFF	TGTGCCAGCAGTTTGTACGTTTGGAGCACTGAAGCTTTCTTT
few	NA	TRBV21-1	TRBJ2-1	CASSAQGAGLNNEQFF	TGTGCCAGCAGCGCTCAGGGGGCCGGTTTAAACAATGAGCAGTTCTTC
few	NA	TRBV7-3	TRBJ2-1	CASSPRQGNEQFF	TGTGCCAGCAGCCCCCGCCAGGGTAATGAGCAGTTCTTC
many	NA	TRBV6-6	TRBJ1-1	CASSRTDGNTEAFF	TGTGCCAGCAGTAGGACAGACGGGAACACTGAAGCTTTCTTT
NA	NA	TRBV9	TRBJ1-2	CASSTTDTYGYTF	TGTGCCAGCAGCACGACAGATACCTATGGCTACACCTTC
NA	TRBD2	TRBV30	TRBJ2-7	CAWKRWGAAGGRREQYF	TGTGCCTGGAAGCGGTGGGGAGCAGCGGGAGGGCGTCGCGAGCAGTACTTC
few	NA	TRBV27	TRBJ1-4	CASSLREGDEKLFF	TGTGCCAGCAGTTTACGGGAGGGGGACGAAAAACTGTTTTTT
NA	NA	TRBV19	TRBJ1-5	CASSIGHRNQPQHF	TGTGCCAGTAGTATAGGACACAGGAATCAGCCCCAGCATTTT
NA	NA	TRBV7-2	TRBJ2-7	CASSLGGPYEQYF	TGTGCCAGCAGCTTAGGCGGCCCCTACGAGCAGTACTTC
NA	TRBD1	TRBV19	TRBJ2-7	CASSIVLSRWEGTAILSYEQYF	TGTGCCAGTAGTATAGTTCTAAGCCGGTGGGAAGGGACAGCGATTCTCTCCTACGAGCAGTACTTC
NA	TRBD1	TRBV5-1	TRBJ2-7	CASSSGQFPYEQYF	TGCGCCAGCAGCTCGGGACAGTTTCCCTACGAGCAGTACTTC
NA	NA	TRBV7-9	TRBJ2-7	CATKPGGYYEQYF	TGTGCCACTAAGCCCGGGGGATACTACGAGCAGTACTTC
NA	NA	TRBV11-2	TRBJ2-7	CASSLQTAYEQYF	TGTGCCAGCAGCTTACAGACAGCCTACGAGCAGTACTTC
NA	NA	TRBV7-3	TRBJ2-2	CASRSGTGNTGELFF	TGTGCCAGCAGATCAGGGACTGGGAACACCGGGGAGCTGTTTTTT
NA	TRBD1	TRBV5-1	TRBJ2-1	CASSFSPRGNYNEQFF	TGCGCCAGCAGCTTTAGTCCCAGGGGGAATTACAATGAGCAGTTCTTC
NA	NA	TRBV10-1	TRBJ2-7	CASSEGHVYEQYF	TGCGCCAGCAGTGAAGGACACGTCTACGAGCAGTACTTC
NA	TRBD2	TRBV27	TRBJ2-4	CASSSETSGAGNIQYF	TGTGCCAGCAGTTCCGAGACTAGCGGGGCTGGGAACATTCAGTACTTC
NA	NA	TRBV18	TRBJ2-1	CASSPPGTSYNEQFF	TGTGCCAGCTCACCACCCGGGACTTCCTACAATGAGCAGTTCTTC
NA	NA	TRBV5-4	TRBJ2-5	CASSSGTQETQYF	TGTGCCAGCAGCTCAGGAACTCAAGAGACCCAGTACTTC